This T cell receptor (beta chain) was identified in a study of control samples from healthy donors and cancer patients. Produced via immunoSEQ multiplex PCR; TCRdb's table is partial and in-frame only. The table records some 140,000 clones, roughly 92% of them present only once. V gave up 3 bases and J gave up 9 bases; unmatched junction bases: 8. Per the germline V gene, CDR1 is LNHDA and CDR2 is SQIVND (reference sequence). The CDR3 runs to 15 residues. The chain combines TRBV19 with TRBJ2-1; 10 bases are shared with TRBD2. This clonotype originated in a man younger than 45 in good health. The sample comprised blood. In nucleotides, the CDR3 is TGTGCCAGTAGTATCAGGGTAGCGGGAGGATTTGAGCAGTTCTTC. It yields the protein CASSIRVAGGFEQFF.